The 19 T cell receptor beta chains listed next were all sequenced from one sample in a study of blood T cells in healthy people across ages. A J-beta primer mix and a sample-barcoded 5' primer were used in a second PCR of roughly 7 to 12 cycles. TCRdb reprocessed the 5' RACE reads with MiXCR, giving one entry per CDR3 protein. The data show around 1.1 million distinct CDR3 sequences, more than 30% seen once. Sequenced sample: blood. All receptors derive from a man aged 18 to 29 in good health.

The rearrangement links TRBV24-1 to TRBJ2-5; possible D gene TRBD1, 5 bases. The CDR3 has 12 residues. Germline CDR1 and CDR2: KGHDR and SFDVKD. Deletions cut 4 bases from V and 9 bases from J, with 11 bases between. The CDR3 DNA sequence: TGTGCCACCAGTGACCAAGACAGAGCCCAGTACTTC. This codes for CATSDQDRAQYF.

In this sample, this clonotype turned up a few times. V usage is TRBV5-1 and J usage is TRBJ2-2, with 9 bases identical to TRBD1. This CDR3 contains 19 residues. Germline assignment: CDR1 SGHRS and CDR2 YFSETQ. V was pared by 0 bases and J by 4 bases, with 13 bases of the junction left unmatched. CDR3 loop: CASSLVRAGDRVLTGELFF. DNA for the CDR3: TGCGCCAGCAGCTTGGTACGGGCCGGGGACAGGGTGCTCACCGGGGAGCTGTTTTTT.

The chain links TRBV6-6 to TRBJ2-5; D unresolved. Trimming cost V 8 bases and J 2 bases, with 12 bases left between them. CDR3 size: 13 residues. The germline V gene encodes CDR1 MNHNY and CDR2 SVGAGI (reference sequence). CDR3 DNA: TGTGCCAGCCTCCGAGACCCGCAAGAGACCCAGTACTTC. It encodes CASLRDPQETQYF.

Only a few counts were recorded for this clonotype. CDR3 DNA sequence: TGCAGCGTAGATGGAACAGGGCTATACGGCTACACCTTC. Amino acids: CSVDGTGLYGYTF. V and J are TRBV29-1 and TRBJ1-2, with D perhaps TRBD1 (6 bases). V was pared by 6 bases and J by 8 bases, with 19 bases between. In germline, CDR1 is SQVTM, CDR2 ANQGSEA. The CDR3 loop spans 13 amino acids.

J is TRBJ2-4 and V is TRBV28; possibly TRBD2 for D (6 bases). CDR1 MDHEN and CDR2 SYDVKM come from the germline V gene. The CDR3 runs to 15 residues. V gave up 5 bases and J gave up 7 bases, with 18 bases separating them. The CDR3 DNA is TGTGCCAGCAGTCCTTTGACGGGGGATGTCAACATTCAGTACTTC. Its protein is CASSPLTGDVNIQYF.

The chain uses TRBV28 and TRBJ2-5, with TRBD1 identical over 7 bases. The CDR3 runs to 14 residues. Germline V gene lookup returns CDR1 MDHEN and CDR2 SYDVKM. The trim removed 9 bases at V and 0 bases at J, leaving 7 bases unmatched. The CDR3 DNA follows: TGTGCCAGTAGTACCGGGACAGACCAAGAGACCCAGTACTTC. This gives the protein CASSTGTDQETQYF.

The chain has TRBV28 and TRBJ2-5; 9 bases are a match to TRBD1. CDR1 and CDR2 (germline): MDHEN, SYDVKM. CDR3 length: 16 amino acids. Trimming at V came to 2 bases and at J to 2 bases, leaving 6 bases not matched to a gene. In DNA form, the CDR3 reads TGTGCCAGCAGTTTAGGGGGCGGGACAGGGCAAGAGACCCAGTACTTC. This translates into CASSLGGGTGQETQYF.

This chain joins TRBV18 and TRBJ2-7, with 9 bases identical to TRBD1. The CDR3 length is 15 residues. Trimming took 5 bases from V and 3 from J; bases not matched to a gene: 8. CDR1 is KGHSH, CDR2 LQKENI, per germline. The CDR3 here is CASSDRDRVFYEQYF. CDR3 coding DNA: TGTGCCAGCTCAGATCGGGACAGGGTCTTCTACGAGCAGTACTTC.

The chain links TRBV28 to TRBJ1-5; D not resolved. The V end was cut by 10 bases, the J end by 4 bases, with 11 bases between. The CDR3 length is 12 residues. CDR1 and CDR2 (germline): MDHEN, SYDVKM. CDR3 bases: TGTGCCACCAGGACCACAAATCAGCCCCAGCATTTT. The encoded protein is CATRTTNQPQHF.

This clonotype appeared a few times. J is TRBJ1-1 and V is TRBV29-1; D is possibly TRBD1 (6 bases). Trimming stripped 6 bases from V and 2 bases from J, with 13 bases between. The CDR3 is 13 residues long. The germline V gene encodes CDR1 SQVTM and CDR2 ANQGSEA. This CDR3 is CSVSSDSNTEAFF. CDR3 nucleotide sequence: TGCAGCGTATCCTCGGACAGCAACACTGAAGCTTTCTTT. The entire variable domain, with the rest obtained from reference TRBV29-1 and TRBJ1-1, is as follows: SAVISQKPSRDICQRGTSLTIQCQVDSQVTMMFWYRQQPGQSLTLIATANQGSEATYESGFVIDKFPISRPNLTFSTLTVSNMSPEDSSIYLCSVSSDSNTEAFFGQGTRLTVV.

This clonotype was seen only a few times. The chain carries TRBV10-3 and TRBJ1-5; 9 bases align to TRBD1. The CDR3 contains 15 residues. Germline lookup yields CDR1 ENHRY and CDR2 SYGVKD. V dropped 3 bases and J dropped 4; count of bases not matched to a gene: 4. The CDR3 DNA sequence: TGTGCCATCAGTGAAGGGACAGGGAGTAATCAGCCCCAGCATTTT. Encoded protein: CAISEGTGSNQPQHF.

This clonotype was counted at least ten times. The rearrangement joins TRBV20-1 to TRBJ1-1; tentatively, D is TRBD1 (6 bases). CDR3 length equals 10 residues. Germline CDR1 reads DFQATT; CDR2 reads SNEGSKA (reference sequence). CDR3 sequence: CRGGGTEAFF. DNA of the CDR3: TGCAGAGGGGGGGGGACTGAAGCTTTCTTT.

The chain couples TRBV2 to TRBJ2-2; D not resolved. CDR3 size: 14 residues. The V end was cut by 6 bases, the J end by 1 base, with 9 bases between. Germline V gene data show CDR1 as SNHLY and CDR2 as FYNNEI. The chain's CDR3 is CASRRRKNTGELFF. In DNA, the CDR3 is TGTGCCAGCAGGAGACGGAAGAACACCGGGGAGCTGTTTTTT.

The rearrangement links TRBV12-3 or TRBV12-4 to TRBJ1-2; 7 bases map to TRBD1. CDR3 size: 14 residues. V dropped 7 bases and J dropped 2; count of bases not matched to a gene: 7. CDR3 DNA sequence: TGTGCCAGCACCCTCAGGGGGTTCAACTATGGCTACACCTTC. It yields the protein CASTLRGFNYGYTF.

The chain is built from TRBV27 and TRBJ1-5; D unclear. The CDR3 sequence is 15 residues long. Germline CDR1 MNHEY, CDR2 SMNVEV (reference sequence). Trimming took 2 bases from V and 0 from J, leaving 8 bases between them. As DNA, the CDR3 is TGTGCCAGCAGTTTAATGTGGGATAGCAATCAGCCCCAGCATTTT. Its protein is CASSLMWDSNQPQHF.

The CDR3 reads CASSLSTGFGEKLFF. The DNA of the CDR3 is TGTGCCAGCAGTTTATCGACAGGGTTTGGCGAAAAACTGTTTTTT. V is TRBV27 and J is TRBJ1-4, with TRBD1 matching over 7 bases. CDR3 size: 15 residues. Germline V CDR1 and CDR2: MNHEY, SMNVEV (reference sequence). The ends lost 0 bases at V and 8 bases at J; junction bases unmatched: 6.

This clonotype was observed a handful of times. V usage is TRBV28 and J usage is TRBJ1-6; D is perhaps TRBD1 (5 bases). This CDR3 has 11 residues. Germline V CDR1 and CDR2: MDHEN, SYDVKM. Trimming cost V 4 bases and J 12 bases, with 7 bases left between them. The CDR3 nucleotides are TGTGCCAGCAGTTCGGGGGTACCCCTCCACTTT. This sequence encodes CASSSGVPLHF.

The V call is TRBV6-6, the J call TRBJ2-1, with no clear D. Germline CDR1 and CDR2: MNHNY and SVGAGI (reference sequence). Trimming cost V 6 bases and J 9 bases, with 15 bases left between them. This CDR3 spans 13 amino acids. This CDR3 reads CASRLTASPEQFF. The CDR3 region has the DNA TGTGCCAGCAGGCTGACTGCCAGCCCTGAGCAGTTCTTC.

The table lists this clonotype with many counts. The gene calls are TRBV7-9 and TRBJ1-1; D perhaps matches TRBD1 (6 bases). CDR3 size: 12 residues. Germline CDR1 SEHNR, CDR2 FQNEAQ (reference sequence). V lost 5 bases to trimming and J lost 6 bases, with 10 bases between them. This CDR3 is CASSRRGSEAFF. The DNA of the CDR3 is TGTGCCAGCAGCCGCAGGGGCTCTGAAGCTTTCTTT.